Below, 6 T cell receptor beta chains from the same sample are listed, as sequenced in a study of early T cells in non-severe SARS-CoV-2 infection. TCRdb reanalysed the 5' RACE reads using MiXCR and keeps one entry per CDR3 protein. The sample contains more than 35,000 distinct CDR3 sequences, roughly 5.3% of which appear only once. Sequencing used whole blood. These TCRs come from an adult who was a healthcare worker with PCR-confirmed SARS-CoV-2 infection or an uninfected control (not recorded which).

The chain has TRBV4-1 and TRBJ2-1; 9 bases agree with TRBD1. This CDR3 is 15 amino acids long. In germline, CDR1 is MGHRA, CDR2 YSYEKL. With V trimmed by 3 bases and J by 7 bases, 7 bases remained unmatched. CDR3 DNA: TGCGCCAGCAGCCAGGCTTCCGGGACAGGGAATGAGCAGTTCTTC. Translation: CASSQASGTGNEQFF.

The sample holds many counts of this clonotype. The chain recombines TRBV20-1 with TRBJ2-1; 12 bases are a match to TRBD2. Trimming at V came to 0 bases and at J to 9 bases, leaving 9 bases not matched to a gene. This CDR3 spans 16 amino acids. Germline V lookup: CDR1 DFQATT, CDR2 SNEGSKA (reference sequence). The CDR3 coding sequence is TGCAGTGCTAGAGAGCCGGGGCTAGCGGGGGGGCGTGAGCAGTTCTTC. Translation gives CSAREPGLAGGREQFF.

This clonotype was seen many times. This chain joins TRBV24-1 and TRBJ2-7; 9 bases line up with TRBD1. The CDR3 has 15 residues. CDR1 and CDR2 from the germline V gene are KGHDR and SFDVKD. The J segment lost 5 bases and the V segment lost 4 bases, leaving 8 bases of the junction unmatched. The CDR3 sequence is CATSDPGTGLDEQYF. The CDR3 nucleotides are TGTGCCACCAGTGACCCCGGGACAGGGTTGGACGAGCAGTACTTC.

The rearrangement links TRBV5-6 to TRBJ2-6; TRBD1 aligns across 7 bases. The germline V gene has CDR1 SGHDT and CDR2 YYEEEE. The CDR3 has 20 amino acids. J lost 0 bases, V lost 4 bases, and 16 bases had no gene match. This chain's CDR3 is CASSPLRWRTGVSGANVLTF. The CDR3, as DNA: TGTGCCAGCAGCCCCCTTCGATGGAGGACAGGTGTCTCTGGGGCCAACGTCCTGACTTTC.

This clonotype was counted many times. The chain combines TRBV3-1 with TRBJ1-2; a possible D gene is TRBD1 (6 bases). The CDR3 is 12 residues long. Germline values: CDR1 LGHDT, CDR2 YNNKEL (reference sequence). The V end lost 4 bases, the J end lost 12 bases, and 15 bases lay between the germline ends. CDR3 coding DNA: TGTGCCAGCAGCCCAGGGGAGCGCCCCAACACCTTC. It specifies CASSPGERPNTF.

This clonotype was picked up many times. The genes are TRBV19 and TRBJ1-1; 8 positions agree with TRBD1. Trimming cost V 6 bases and J 4 bases; bases outside gene matches: 13. The CDR3 is made up of 16 amino acids. Per the germline V gene, CDR1 is LNHDA and CDR2 is SQIVND (reference sequence). DNA for the CDR3: TGTGCCAGTAGCCCAGACGGACAGGGACAATTCACTGAAGCTTTCTTT. Amino acids: CASSPDGQGQFTEAFF.